The rows below give T cell receptor beta chains drawn from one sample of a study of T cells in Graves' hyperthyroidism and ophthalmopathy. Via MiXCR, TCRdb re-called the multiplex PCR reads, giving one row per CDR3 protein. There are around 600,000 distinct CDR3 sequences in the sample; 13% to 15% occur only once, and approximately 6.4% lies in the top ten. Sequenced material: blood. The receptors originated from a woman between 18 and 30 years old with Graves' ophthalmopathy. CDR3s include the opening cysteine and the closing phenylalanine or tryptophan. A D gene is named only where the DNA matches it firmly. Some rows mark clone size as missing; the rest say once, few, many or name a class of expanded clone.

j_call d_call v_call clone_size cdr3_length cdr3_aa cdr3_nt
TRBJ2-7 TRBD2 TRBV11-2 many 16 CASSLAGGASSYEQYF TGTGCCAGCAGCTTAGCGGGAGGGGCCAGCTCCTACGAGCAGTACTTC
TRBJ2-1 TRBD1 TRBV7-9 - 12 CASSPRTGGEFF TGTGCCAGCAGCCCTCGGACAGGGGGTGAGTTCTTC
TRBJ1-2 - TRBV13 many 12 CASTPGFYGYTF TGTGCCAGCACACCCGGCTTCTATGGCTACACCTTC
TRBJ2-3 TRBD2 TRBV12-3/TRBV12-4 - 19 CASSTLGLAGGPSTDTQYF TGTGCCAGCAGTACCCTAGGGCTAGCGGGAGGGCCGAGCACAGATACGCAGTATTTT
TRBJ1-1 - TRBV9 many 12 CASSVGRGEAFF TGTGCCAGCAGCGTAGGACGTGGTGAAGCTTTCTTT
TRBJ2-2 TRBD2 TRBV28 - 15 CASSYPGLVTGELFF TGTGCCAGCAGTTACCCCGGACTAGTCACCGGGGAGCTGTTTTTT
TRBJ2-1 - TRBV3-1 many 13 CASSQRTRYEQFF TGTGCCAGCAGCCAACGGACTCGCTATGAGCAGTTCTTC
TRBJ1-5 TRBD1 TRBV5-8 few 17 CASSAQGGSYSNQPQHF TGTGCCAGCAGCGCGCAGGGGGGAAGTTATAGCAATCAGCCCCAGCATTTT
TRBJ1-6 TRBD1 TRBV20-1 many 14 CSASGTGQRTPLHF TGCAGTGCTAGTGGGACAGGTCAAAGGACACCCCTCCACTTT
TRBJ2-6 - TRBV5-1 many 15 CASSQEHSGANVLTF TGCGCCAGCAGCCAGGAGCACTCTGGGGCCAACGTCCTGACTTTC
TRBJ2-7 - TRBV7-2 many 15 CASSWDDPPAYEQYF TGTGCCAGCAGCTGGGACGATCCCCCCGCCTACGAGCAGTACTTC